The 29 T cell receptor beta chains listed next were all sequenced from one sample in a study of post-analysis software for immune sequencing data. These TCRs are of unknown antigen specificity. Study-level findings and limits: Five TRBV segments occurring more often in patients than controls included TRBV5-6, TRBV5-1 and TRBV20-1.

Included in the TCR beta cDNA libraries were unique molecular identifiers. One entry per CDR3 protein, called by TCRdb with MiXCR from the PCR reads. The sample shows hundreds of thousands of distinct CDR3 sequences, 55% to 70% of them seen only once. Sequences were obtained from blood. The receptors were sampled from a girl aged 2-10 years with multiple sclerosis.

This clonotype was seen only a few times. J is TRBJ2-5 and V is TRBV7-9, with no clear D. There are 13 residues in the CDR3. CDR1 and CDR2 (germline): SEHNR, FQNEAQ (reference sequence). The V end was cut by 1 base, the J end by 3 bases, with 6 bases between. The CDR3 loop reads CASSLEGKETQYF. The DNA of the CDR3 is TGTGCCAGCAGCTTAGAGGGCAAAGAGACCCAGTACTTC.

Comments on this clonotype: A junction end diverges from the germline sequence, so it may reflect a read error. The DNA for the CDR3 is TGTAGTGCTAAGGAGACGGCTAATGAAAAACTGTTTTTT. The encoded protein is CSAKETANEKLFF. The chain combines TRBV20-1 with TRBJ1-4; D call uncertain. Per the germline V gene, CDR1 is DFQATT and CDR2 is SNEGSKA (reference sequence). CDR3 length: 13 residues.

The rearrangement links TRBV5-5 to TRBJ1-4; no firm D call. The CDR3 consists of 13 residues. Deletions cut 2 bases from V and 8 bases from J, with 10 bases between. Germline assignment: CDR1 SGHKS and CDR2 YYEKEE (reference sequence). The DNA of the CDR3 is TGTGCCAGCAGCTTAAGGGCAGTCGAAAAACTGTTTTTT. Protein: CASSLRAVEKLFF.

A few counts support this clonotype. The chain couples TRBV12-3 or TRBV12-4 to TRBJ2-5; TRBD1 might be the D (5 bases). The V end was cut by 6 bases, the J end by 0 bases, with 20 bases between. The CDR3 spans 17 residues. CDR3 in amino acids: CASSRRATATYQETQYF. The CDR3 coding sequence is TGTGCCAGCAGCAGACGAGCGACAGCCACGTACCAAGAGACCCAGTACTTC.

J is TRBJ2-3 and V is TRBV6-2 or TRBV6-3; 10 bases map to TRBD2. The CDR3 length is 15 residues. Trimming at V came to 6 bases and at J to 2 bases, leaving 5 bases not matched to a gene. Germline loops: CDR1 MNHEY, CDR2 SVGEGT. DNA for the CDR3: TGTGCCAGCAGAGACCTAGCGGGGGACACAGATACGCAGTATTTT. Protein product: CASRDLAGDTDTQYF.

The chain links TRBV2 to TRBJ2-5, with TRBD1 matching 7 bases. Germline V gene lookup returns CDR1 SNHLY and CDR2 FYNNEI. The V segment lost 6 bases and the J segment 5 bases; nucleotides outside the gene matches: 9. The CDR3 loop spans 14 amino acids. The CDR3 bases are TGTGCCAGCAGGGCTGACAGGGTTGGGGAGACCCAGTACTTC. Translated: CASRADRVGETQYF.

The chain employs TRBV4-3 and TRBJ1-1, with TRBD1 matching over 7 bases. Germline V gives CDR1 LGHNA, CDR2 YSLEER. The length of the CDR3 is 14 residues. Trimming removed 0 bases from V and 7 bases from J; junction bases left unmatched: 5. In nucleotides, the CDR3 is TGCGCCAGCAGCCAAGAGACAGGGCTAAGTGAAGCTTTCTTT. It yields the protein CASSQETGLSEAFF.

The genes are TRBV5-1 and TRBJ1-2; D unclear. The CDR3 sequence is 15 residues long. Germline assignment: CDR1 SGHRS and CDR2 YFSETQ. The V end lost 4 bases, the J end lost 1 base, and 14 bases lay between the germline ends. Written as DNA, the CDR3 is TGCGCCAGCAGCCCTTGGACGGATTTTAACTATGGCTACACCTTC. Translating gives CASSPWTDFNYGYTF.

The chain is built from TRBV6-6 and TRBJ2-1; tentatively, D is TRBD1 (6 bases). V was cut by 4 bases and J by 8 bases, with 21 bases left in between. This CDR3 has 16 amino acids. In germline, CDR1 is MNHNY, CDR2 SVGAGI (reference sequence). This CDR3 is CASSSSKDTGSDEQFF. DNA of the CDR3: TGTGCCAGCAGTTCCTCTAAAGACACAGGGTCCGATGAGCAGTTCTTC.

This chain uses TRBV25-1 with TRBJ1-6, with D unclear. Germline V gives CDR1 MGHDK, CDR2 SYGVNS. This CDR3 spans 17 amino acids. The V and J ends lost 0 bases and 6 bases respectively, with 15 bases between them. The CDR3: CASSEYPSREGNSPLHF. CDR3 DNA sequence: TGTGCCAGCAGTGAATATCCCTCCAGAGAGGGTAATTCACCCCTCCACTTT. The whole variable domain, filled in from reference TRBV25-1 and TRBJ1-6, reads EADIYQTPRYLVIGTGKKITLECSQTMGHDKMYWYQQDPGMELHLIHYSYGVNSTEKGDLSSESTVSRIRTEHFPLTLESARPSHTSQYLCASSEYPSREGNSPLHFGNGTRLTVT.

DNA of the CDR3: TGTGCCAGCAGCCTTACCTTCGAGACAGGGGTGACTTTC. Translated: CASSLTFETGVTF. The chain is built from TRBV9 and TRBJ2-6, with TRBD1 matching over 8 bases. CDR1 is SGDLS, CDR2 YYNGEE, per germline. This CDR3 has 13 residues. The junction had 11 bases not matched to a gene; V was cut back by 4 bases and J by 17 bases.

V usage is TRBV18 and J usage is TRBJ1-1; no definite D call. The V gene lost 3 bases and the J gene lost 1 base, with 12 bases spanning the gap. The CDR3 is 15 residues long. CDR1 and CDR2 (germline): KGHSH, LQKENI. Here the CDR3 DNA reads TGTGCCAGCTCACCCCCGAACGGTAAGAACACTGAAGCTTTCTTT. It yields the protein CASSPPNGKNTEAFF.

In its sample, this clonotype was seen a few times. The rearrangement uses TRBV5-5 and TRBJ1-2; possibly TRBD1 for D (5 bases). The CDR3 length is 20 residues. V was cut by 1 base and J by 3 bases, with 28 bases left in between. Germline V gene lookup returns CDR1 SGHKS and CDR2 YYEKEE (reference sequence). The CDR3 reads CASSLSFMSGPALPYYGYTF. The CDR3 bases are TGTGCCAGCAGCTTGTCATTCATGTCAGGGCCTGCCCTTCCTTACTATGGCTACACCTTC.

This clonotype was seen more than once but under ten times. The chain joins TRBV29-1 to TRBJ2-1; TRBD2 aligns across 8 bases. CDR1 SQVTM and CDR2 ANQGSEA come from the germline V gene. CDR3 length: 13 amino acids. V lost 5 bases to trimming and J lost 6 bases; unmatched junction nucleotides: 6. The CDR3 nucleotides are TGCAGCGTTCCCAGCGGACTAGCCAATGAGCAGTTCTTC. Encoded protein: CSVPSGLANEQFF.

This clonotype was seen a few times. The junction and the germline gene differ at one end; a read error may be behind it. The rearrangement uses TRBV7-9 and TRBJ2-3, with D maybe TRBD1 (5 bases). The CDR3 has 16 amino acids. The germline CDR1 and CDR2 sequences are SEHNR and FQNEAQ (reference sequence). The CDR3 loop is CASSPNKLIQADTQYF. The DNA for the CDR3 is TGTGCCAGCAGCCCAAATAAACTGATACAGGCTGATACACAGTATTTT.

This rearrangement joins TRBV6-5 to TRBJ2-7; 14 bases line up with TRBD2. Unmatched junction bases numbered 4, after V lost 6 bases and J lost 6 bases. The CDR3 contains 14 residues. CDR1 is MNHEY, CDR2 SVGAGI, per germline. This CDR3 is CASRGLAGVGEQYF. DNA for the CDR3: TGTGCCAGCAGGGGACTAGCGGGAGTGGGCGAGCAGTACTTC.

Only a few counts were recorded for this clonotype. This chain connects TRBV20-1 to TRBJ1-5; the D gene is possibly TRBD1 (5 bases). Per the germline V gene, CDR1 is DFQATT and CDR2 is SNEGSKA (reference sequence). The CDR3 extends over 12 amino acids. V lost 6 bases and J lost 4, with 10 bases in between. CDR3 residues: CSAAGQNQPQHF. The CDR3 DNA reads TGCAGTGCCGCAGGGCAGAATCAGCCCCAGCATTTT.

The CDR3 DNA reads TGTGCCAGCAAAAACCCGGGACAGGGCACAGATACGCAGTATTTT. It is translated as CASKNPGQGTDTQYF. The rearrangement links TRBV7-8 to TRBJ2-3; 8 bases align to TRBD1. Germline V gives CDR1 SGHVS, CDR2 FQNEAQ. Trimming at V came to 7 bases and at J to 1 base, leaving 7 bases not matched to a gene. The CDR3 runs to 15 residues. Combining the CDR3 with reference TRBV7-8 and TRBJ2-3 gives the whole variable domain GAGVSQSPRYKVAKRGQDVALRCDPISGHVSLFWYQQALGQGPEFLTYFQNEAQLDKSGLPSDRFFAERPEGSVSTLKIQRTQQEDSAVYLCASKNPGQGTDTQYFGPGTRLTVL.

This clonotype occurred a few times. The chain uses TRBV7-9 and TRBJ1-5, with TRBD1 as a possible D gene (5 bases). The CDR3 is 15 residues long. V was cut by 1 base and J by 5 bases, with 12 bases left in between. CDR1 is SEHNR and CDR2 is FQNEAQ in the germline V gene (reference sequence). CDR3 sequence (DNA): TGTGCCAGCAGCTTAGGTGTCGGGGGAGATCAGCCCCAGCATTTT. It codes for CASSLGVGGDQPQHF.

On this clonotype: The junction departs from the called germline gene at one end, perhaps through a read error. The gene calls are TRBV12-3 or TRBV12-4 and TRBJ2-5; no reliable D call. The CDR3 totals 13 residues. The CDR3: CAGSLGGLYEQYF. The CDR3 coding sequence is TGTGCCGGCAGTTTAGGCGGCCTCTACGAACAGTACTTC.

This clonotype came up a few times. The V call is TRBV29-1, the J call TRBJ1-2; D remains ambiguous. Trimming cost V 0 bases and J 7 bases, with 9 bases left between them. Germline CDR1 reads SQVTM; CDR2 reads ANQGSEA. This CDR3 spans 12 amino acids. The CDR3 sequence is CSVEDRRAGYTF. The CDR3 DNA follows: TGCAGCGTTGAAGATCGTAGGGCTGGCTACACCTTC. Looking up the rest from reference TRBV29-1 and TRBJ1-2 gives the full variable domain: SAVISQKPSRDICQRGTSLTIQCQVDSQVTMMFWYRQQPGQSLTLIATANQGSEATYESGFVIDKFPISRPNLTFSTLTVSNMSPEDSSIYLCSVEDRRAGYTFGSGTRLTVV.

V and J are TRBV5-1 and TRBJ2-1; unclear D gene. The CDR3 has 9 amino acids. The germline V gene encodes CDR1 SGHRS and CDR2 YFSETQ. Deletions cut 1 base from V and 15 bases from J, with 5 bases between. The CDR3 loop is CASSLHRFF. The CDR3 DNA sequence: TGCGCCAGCAGCTTGCATCGGTTCTTC. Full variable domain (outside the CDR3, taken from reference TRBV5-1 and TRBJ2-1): KAGVTQTPRYLIKTRGQQVTLSCSPISGHRSVSWYQQTPGQGLQFLFEYFSETQRNKGNFPGRFSGRQFSNSRSEMNVSTLELGDSALYLCASSLHRFFGPGTRLTVL.

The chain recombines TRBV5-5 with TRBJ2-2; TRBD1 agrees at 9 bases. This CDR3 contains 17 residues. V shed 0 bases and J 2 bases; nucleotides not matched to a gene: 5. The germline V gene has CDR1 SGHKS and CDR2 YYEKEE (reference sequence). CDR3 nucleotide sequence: TGTGCCAGCAGCTTGGTTGACAGGGGGGTTAACACCGGGGAGCTGTTTTTT. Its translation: CASSLVDRGVNTGELFF.

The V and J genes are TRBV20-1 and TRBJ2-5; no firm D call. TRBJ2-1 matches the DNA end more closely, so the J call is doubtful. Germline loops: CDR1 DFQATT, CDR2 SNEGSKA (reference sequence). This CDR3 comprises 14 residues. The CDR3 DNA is TGCAGTGCTAGAGATCGAAACAGACAAGAGACCCAGTTCTTC. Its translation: CSARDRNRQETQFF.

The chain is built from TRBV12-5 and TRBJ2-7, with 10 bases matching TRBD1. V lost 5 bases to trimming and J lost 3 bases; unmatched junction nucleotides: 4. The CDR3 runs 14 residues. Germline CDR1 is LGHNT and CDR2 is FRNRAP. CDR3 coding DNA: TGTGCTAGTGGTGGGACAGGGGTAAACTACGAGCAGTACTTC. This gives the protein CASGGTGVNYEQYF.

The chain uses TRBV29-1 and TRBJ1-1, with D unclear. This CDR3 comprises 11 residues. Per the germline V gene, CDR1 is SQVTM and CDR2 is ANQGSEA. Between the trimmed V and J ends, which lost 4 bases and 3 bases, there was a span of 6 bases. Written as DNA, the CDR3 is TGCAGCGTTGCTGACCACACTGAAGCTTTCTTT. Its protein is CSVADHTEAFF.

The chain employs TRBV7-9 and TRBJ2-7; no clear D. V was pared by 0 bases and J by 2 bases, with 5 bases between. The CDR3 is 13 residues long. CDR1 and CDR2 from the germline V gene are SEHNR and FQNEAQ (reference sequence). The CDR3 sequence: CASSLAWAYEQYF. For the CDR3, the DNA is TGTGCCAGCAGCTTAGCTTGGGCCTACGAGCAGTACTTC.

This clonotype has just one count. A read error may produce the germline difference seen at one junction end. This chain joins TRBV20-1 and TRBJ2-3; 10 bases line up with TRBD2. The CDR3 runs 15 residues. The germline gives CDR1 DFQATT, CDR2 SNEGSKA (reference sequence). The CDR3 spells CSAELAGENTDMQYF. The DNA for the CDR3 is TGCAGTGCTGAGCTAGCGGGGGAGAACACAGATATGCAGTATTTT.

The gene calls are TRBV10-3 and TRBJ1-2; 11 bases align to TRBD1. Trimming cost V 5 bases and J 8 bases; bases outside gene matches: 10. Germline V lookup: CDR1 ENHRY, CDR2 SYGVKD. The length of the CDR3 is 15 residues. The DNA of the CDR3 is TGTGCCATCAGTCTTGGACAGGGGGCTATAGTCGGCTACACCTTC. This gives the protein CAISLGQGAIVGYTF.